The rows below give T cell receptor beta chains drawn from one sample of a study of memory CD4+ T cells and cytomegalovirus serostatus. Clones were read by immunoSEQ multiplex PCR, and TCRdb kept only the in-frame ones, dropping some. The sample contains 80,000 or so clones, 78% of which appear only once. Sequencing was carried out using memory CD4+ T cells from blood. These receptors came from an adult in good health and CMV-seropositive. Both conserved end residues are part of each CDR3. D genes are given only for firm matches. Clone size is given for some rows only: seen once, a few or many times, or a class if the clone is expanded.

j_call clone_size d_call v_call cdr3_nt cdr3_aa
TRBJ2-1 . . TRBV30 TGTGCCTGGAGGGGTATGCGGCGGTACAACAATGAGCAGTTCTTC CAWRGMRRYNNEQFF
TRBJ1-5 medium-sized . TRBV19 TGTGCCAGTAGTATGGGAAAATCCGGTCCTATACACCAGCCCCAGCATTTT CASSMGKSGPIHQPQHF
TRBJ2-1 . TRBD2 TRBV7-9 TGTGCCAGCAGCTTAGATAGCGGGGGTTACAATGAGCAGTTCTTC CASSLDSGGYNEQFF
TRBJ1-5 few . TRBV29-1 TGCAGCGTTGGGTCGCGCAATCAGCCCCAGCATTTT CSVGSRNQPQHF
TRBJ1-6 . . TRBV25-1 TGTGCCAGCATGTGGTCGAGCCCCCTCCACTTT CASMWSSPLHF
TRBJ2-1 . TRBD2 TRBV9 TGTGCCAGCAGCGTTAGCGGGAGCGGGAATGAGCAGTTCTTC CASSVSGSGNEQFF
TRBJ1-2 . . TRBV30 TGTGCCTGGAGTCCACGAGGTAGTTCCTGGCACTATGGCTACACCTTC CAWSPRGSSWHYGYTF
TRBJ2-4 . TRBD2 TRBV11-3 TGTGCCAGCAGCATACTAGCGGGAGCCTCTAATCAGTACTTC CASSILAGASNQYF
TRBJ1-1 . . TRBV18 TGTGCCAGCTCCGGCGGAGGAGGCACTGAAGCTTTCTTT CASSGGGGTEAFF
TRBJ2-7 . . TRBV5-6 TGTGCCAGCGGTGCGGCGGGGAGCTCCTACGAGCAGTACTTC CASGAAGSSYEQYF
TRBJ1-5 . . TRBV18 TGTGCCAGCTCACCCTCGTCCGGTCAGCCCCAGCATTTT CASSPSSGQPQHF
TRBJ2-5 . . TRBV30 TGTGCCTGGAGAGCCCAAGAGACCCAGTACTTC CAWRAQETQYF
TRBJ2-5 few TRBD2 TRBV7-9 TGTGCCAGCAGTCCGACTAGCCCGGAGACCCAGTACTTC CASSPTSPETQYF
TRBJ1-1 few . TRBV25-1 TGTGCCAGCACTGGGAAATTGAACACTGAAGCTTTCTTT CASTGKLNTEAFF
TRBJ2-2 . TRBD2 TRBV4-3 TGCGCCAGCAGCCATGAACCGGGGGGACTGAACACCGGGGAGCTGTTTTTT CASSHEPGGLNTGELFF
TRBJ2-5 . . TRBV7-2 TGTGCCAGCAGCTTCCGTAAGCAGACCCAGTACTTC CASSFRKQTQYF
TRBJ1-1 . TRBD1 TRBV30 TGTGCCTGGGGAACCGGGACAGATTACACTGAAGCTTTCTTT CAWGTGTDYTEAFF
TRBJ2-5 . TRBD2 TRBV6-1 TGTGCCAGCGGTGGGGGGGGGAGCTCGTACCAAGAGACCCAGTACTTC CASGGGGSSYQETQYF
TRBJ2-5 few TRBD2 TRBV30 TGTGCCTGGAACCTAGCGGGAGGGCAAGAGACCCAGTACTTC CAWNLAGGQETQYF
TRBJ2-2 . . TRBV6-1 TGTGCCAGCAGTGAAAGTAACACCGGGGAGCTGTTTTTT CASSESNTGELFF
TRBJ2-7 . TRBD2 TRBV15 TGTGCCACCAGCAGCCTAGCGGGGGGGCGTGGGAGTTACGAGCAGTACTTC CATSSLAGGRGSYEQYF
TRBJ2-2 . TRBD1 TRBV6-1 TGTGCCAGCAGTGAGACAGGGACCGGGGAGCTGTTTTTT CASSETGTGELFF
TRBJ2-1 . . TRBV7-2 TGTGCCAGCACCCGCGGTAGCGGTCGAGGGTACAATGAGCAGTTCTTC CASTRGSGRGYNEQFF
TRBJ2-3 . TRBD2 TRBV4-2 TGTGCCAGCAGTCCGGGAGGGAAAGATACGCAGTATTTT CASSPGGKDTQYF
TRBJ2-5 . TRBD1 TRBV15 TGTGCCACCAGCAGGGGACAGGACCCACAAGAGACCCAGTACTTC CATSRGQDPQETQYF